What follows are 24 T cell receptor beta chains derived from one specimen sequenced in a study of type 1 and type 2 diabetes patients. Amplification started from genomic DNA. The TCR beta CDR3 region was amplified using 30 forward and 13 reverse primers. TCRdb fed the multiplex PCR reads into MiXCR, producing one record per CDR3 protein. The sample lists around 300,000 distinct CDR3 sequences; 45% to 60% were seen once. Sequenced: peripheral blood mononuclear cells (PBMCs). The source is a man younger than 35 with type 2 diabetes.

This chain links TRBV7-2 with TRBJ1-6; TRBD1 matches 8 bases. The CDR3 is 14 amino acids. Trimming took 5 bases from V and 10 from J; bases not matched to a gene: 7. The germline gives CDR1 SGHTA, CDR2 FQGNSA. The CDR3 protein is CASSLRQGISPLHF. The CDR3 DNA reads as TGTGCCAGCAGCCTTCGACAGGGGATATCACCCCTCCACTTT.

Here the CDR3 reads CASSMGLSAEQYF. The CDR3 DNA follows: TGTGCCAGTAGTATGGGTCTTTCGGCCGAGCAGTACTTC. The chain recombines TRBV19 with TRBJ2-7, with D unclear. Per germline, CDR1 LNHDA and CDR2 SQIVND (reference sequence). V dropped 3 bases and J dropped 6 bases, with 12 bases sitting between them. The CDR3 consists of 13 residues.

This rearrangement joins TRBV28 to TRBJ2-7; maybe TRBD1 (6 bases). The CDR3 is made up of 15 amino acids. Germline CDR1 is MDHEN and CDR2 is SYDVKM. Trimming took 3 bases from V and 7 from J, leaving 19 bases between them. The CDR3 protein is CASSFGGVSRGEQYF. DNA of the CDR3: TGTGCCAGCAGTTTTGGGGGCGTATCCCGTGGAGAGCAGTACTTC.

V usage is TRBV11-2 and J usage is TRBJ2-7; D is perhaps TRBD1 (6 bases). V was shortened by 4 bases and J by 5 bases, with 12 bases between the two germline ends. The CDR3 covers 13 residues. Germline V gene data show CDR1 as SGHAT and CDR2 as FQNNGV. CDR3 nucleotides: TGTGCCAGCAGCTACAGGGCCGCGAACGAGCAGTACTTC. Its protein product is CASSYRAANEQYF.

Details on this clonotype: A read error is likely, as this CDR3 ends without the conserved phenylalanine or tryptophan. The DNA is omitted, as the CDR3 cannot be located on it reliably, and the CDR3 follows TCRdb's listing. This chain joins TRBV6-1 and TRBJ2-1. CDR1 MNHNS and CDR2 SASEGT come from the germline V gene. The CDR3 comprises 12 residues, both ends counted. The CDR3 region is CASSYQGSERFL.

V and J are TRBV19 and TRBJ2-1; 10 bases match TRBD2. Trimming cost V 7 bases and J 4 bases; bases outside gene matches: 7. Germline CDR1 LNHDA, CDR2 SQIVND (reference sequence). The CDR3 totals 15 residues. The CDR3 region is CASNVLAGAYNEQFF. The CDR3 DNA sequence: TGTGCCAGTAACGTCCTAGCGGGGGCTTACAATGAGCAGTTCTTC. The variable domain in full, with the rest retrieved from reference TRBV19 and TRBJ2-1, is DGGITQSPKYLFRKEGQNVTLSCEQNLNHDAMYWYRQDPGQGLRLIYYSQIVNDFQKGDIAEGYSVSREKKESFPLTVTSAQKNPTAFYLCASNVLAGAYNEQFFGPGTRLTVL.

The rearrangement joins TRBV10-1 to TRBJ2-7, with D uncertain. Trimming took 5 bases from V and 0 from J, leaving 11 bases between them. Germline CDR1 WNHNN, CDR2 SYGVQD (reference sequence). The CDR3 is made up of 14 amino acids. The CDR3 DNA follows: TGCGCCAGCAGTTCGGACCCCGACTCCTACGAGCAGTACTTC. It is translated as CASSSDPDSYEQYF.

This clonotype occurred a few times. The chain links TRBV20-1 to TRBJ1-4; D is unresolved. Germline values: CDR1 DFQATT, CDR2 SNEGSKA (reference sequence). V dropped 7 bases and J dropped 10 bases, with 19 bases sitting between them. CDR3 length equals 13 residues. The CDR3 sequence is CSGRFPSSGKLFF. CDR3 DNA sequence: TGCAGTGGTCGGTTCCCCTCTTCTGGAAAACTGTTTTTT.

In nucleotides, the CDR3 is TGTGCCAGCAGCTTAGCGTCGACACCGGACCCCTACGAGCAGTACTTC. This translates into CASSLASTPDPYEQYF. This chain links TRBV7-9 with TRBJ2-7; no reliable D call. V shed 0 bases and J shed 2 bases, with 14 bases lying between them. The CDR3 spans 16 residues. Germline loops: CDR1 SEHNR, CDR2 FQNEAQ (reference sequence).

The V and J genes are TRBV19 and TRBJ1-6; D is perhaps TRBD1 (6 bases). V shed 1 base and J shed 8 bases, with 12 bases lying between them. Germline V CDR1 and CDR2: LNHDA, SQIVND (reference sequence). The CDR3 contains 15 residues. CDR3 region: CASSIAFRGHSPLHF. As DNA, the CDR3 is TGTGCCAGTAGTATAGCTTTCAGGGGCCATTCACCCCTCCACTTT.

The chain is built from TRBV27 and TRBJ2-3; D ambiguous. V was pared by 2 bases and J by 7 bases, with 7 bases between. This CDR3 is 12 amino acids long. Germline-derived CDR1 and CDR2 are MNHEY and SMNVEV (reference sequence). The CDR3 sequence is CASSLTGNTQYF. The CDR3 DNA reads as TGTGCCAGCAGTTTAACTGGAAATACGCAGTATTTT.

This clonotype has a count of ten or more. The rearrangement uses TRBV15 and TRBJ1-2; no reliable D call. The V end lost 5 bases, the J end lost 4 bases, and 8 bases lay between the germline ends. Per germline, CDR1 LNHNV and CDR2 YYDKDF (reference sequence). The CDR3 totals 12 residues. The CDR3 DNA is TGTGCCACCAGCCCCCGAGGCTATGGCTACACCTTC. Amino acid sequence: CATSPRGYGYTF.

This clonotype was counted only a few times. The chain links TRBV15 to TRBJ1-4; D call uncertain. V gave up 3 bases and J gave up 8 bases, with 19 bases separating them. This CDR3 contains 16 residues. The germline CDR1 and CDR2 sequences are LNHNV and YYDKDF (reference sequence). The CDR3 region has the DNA TGTGCCACCAGCAGGGCGGGAGTAGCGGGTGGGGAAAAACTGTTTTTT. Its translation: CATSRAGVAGGEKLFF.

The CDR3 sequence: CASSISGQGETQYF. CDR3 coding DNA: TGTGCCAGCAGCATCTCGGGACAGGGGGAGACCCAGTACTTC. The chain joins TRBV7-3 to TRBJ2-7; 10 nucleotides line up with TRBD1. Matching the DNA end better, TRBJ2-5 makes the J call doubtful. The CDR3 extends over 14 amino acids. Per germline, CDR1 SGHTA and CDR2 FQGTGA.

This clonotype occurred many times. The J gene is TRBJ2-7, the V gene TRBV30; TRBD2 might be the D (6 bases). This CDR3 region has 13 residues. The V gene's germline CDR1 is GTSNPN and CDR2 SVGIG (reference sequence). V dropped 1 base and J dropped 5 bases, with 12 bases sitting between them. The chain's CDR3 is CAWSDGAGNEQYF. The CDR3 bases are TGTGCCTGGAGTGACGGCGCGGGAAACGAGCAGTACTTC.

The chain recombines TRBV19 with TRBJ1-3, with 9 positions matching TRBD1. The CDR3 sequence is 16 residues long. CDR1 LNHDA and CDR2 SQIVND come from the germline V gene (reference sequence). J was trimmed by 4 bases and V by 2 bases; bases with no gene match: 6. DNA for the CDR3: TGTGCCAGTAGTATAAAGGGACAGGGTTACGGAAACACCATATATTTT. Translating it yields CASSIKGQGYGNTIYF.

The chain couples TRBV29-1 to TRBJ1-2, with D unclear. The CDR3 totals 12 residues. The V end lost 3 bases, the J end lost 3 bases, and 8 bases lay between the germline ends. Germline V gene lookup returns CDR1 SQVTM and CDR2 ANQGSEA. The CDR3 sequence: CSVETPDYGYTF. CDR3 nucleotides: TGCAGCGTTGAGACGCCGGACTATGGCTACACCTTC.

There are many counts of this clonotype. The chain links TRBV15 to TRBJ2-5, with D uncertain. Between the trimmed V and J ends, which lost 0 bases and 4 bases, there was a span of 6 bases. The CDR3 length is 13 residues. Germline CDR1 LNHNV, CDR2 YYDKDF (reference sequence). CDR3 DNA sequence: TGTGCCACCAGCAGAGATTTTCGAGAGACCCAGTACTTC. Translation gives CATSRDFRETQYF. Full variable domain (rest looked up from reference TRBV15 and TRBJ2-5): DAMVIQNPRYQVTQFGKPVTLSCSQTLNHNVMYWYQQKSSQAPKLLFHYYDKDFNNEADTPDNFQSRRPNTSFCFLDIRSPGLGDTAMYLCATSRDFRETQYFGPGTRLLVL.

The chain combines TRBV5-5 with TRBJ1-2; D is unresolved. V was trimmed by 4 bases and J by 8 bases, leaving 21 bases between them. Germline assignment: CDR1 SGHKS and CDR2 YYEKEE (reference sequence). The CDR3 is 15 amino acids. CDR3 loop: CASSPESSRGRGYTF. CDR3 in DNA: TGTGCCAGCAGCCCGGAATCTTCCCGAGGTAGAGGCTACACCTTC.

The CDR3 loop is CASSWGTSNTEAFF. CDR3 DNA sequence: TGTGCCAGTAGTTGGGGCACTTCGAACACTGAAGCTTTCTTT. The chain combines TRBV19 with TRBJ1-1; possibly TRBD1 for D (5 bases). CDR3 length: 14 amino acids. Trimming removed 5 bases from V and 1 base from J, with 11 bases in between. Germline V gene data show CDR1 as LNHDA and CDR2 as SQIVND (reference sequence).

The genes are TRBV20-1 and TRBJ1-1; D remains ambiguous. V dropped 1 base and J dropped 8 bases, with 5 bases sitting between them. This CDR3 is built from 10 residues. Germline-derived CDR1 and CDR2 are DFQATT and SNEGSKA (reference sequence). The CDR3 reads CSARVGEAFF. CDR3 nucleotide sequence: TGCAGTGCTAGAGTTGGGGAAGCTTTCTTT.

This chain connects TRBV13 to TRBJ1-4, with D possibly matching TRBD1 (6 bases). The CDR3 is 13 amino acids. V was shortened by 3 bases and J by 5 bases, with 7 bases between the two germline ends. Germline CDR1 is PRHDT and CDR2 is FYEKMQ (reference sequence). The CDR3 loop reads CASSFTGNEKLFF. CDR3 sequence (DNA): TGTGCCAGCAGCTTTACAGGGAATGAAAAACTGTTTTTT.

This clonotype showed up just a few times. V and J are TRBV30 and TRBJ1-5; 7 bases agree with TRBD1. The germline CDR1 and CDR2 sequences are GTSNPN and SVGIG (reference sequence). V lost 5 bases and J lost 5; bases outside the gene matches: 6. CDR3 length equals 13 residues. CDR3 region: CAWAGGEHQPQHF. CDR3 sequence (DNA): TGTGCCTGGGCAGGGGGAGAGCATCAGCCCCAGCATTTT.

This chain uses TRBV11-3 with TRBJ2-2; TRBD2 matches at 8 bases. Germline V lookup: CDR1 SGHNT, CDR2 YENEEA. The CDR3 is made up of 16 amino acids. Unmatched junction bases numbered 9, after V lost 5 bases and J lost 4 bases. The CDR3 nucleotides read TGTGCCAGCAGCCGCGGACTAGCAGGTTTCACCGGGGAGCTGTTTTTT. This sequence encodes CASSRGLAGFTGELFF.